This TCR beta chain comes out of a study of T cell repertoires in cytomegalovirus infection. Study information: Public TCR beta signatures marked donors with CMV infection and the matching HLA.

General study results and limits: Using cumulative public TCR beta family frequency, the authors identified those who carried CMV together with the relevant HLA.

TCRdb fed the reads into MiXCR, producing one record per CDR3 protein. Here the sample spans 300,000 to 400,000 distinct CDR3 sequences, 25% to 30% being singletons. On this clonotype itself: Its antigen remains unknown.

The sequence was obtained from a human donor in good health (CMV status not recorded). Some clones in this sample may be carry-over from other donors' samples. The sequencing here drew on cultured PBMCs, taken from culture after CMV antigen stimulation.

The CDR3 is CASSVYGETQYF. The CDR3 bases are TGTGCCAGCAGCGTTTATGGGGAGACCCAGTACTTC. J is TRBJ2-5 and V is TRBV7-2; D unresolved. This CDR3 region has 12 residues. V was trimmed by 5 bases and J by 5 bases, leaving 9 bases between them. Germline V gene sequence: CDR1 SGHTA, CDR2 FQGNSA.